In its sample, the clone carrying this T cell receptor beta chain was seen a few times. The entirety of the isolated RNA underwent reverse transcription, so expressed TCRB transcripts were sequenced. Libraries were prepared by immunoSEQ multiplex PCR; TCRdb keeps only in-frame clonotypes and omits some of them. The sample records about 230,000 clones, 9.6% being singletons. Germline assignment: CDR1 ENHRY and CDR2 SYGVKD. This CDR3 is built from 15 residues. V lost 0 bases and J lost 5, with 8 bases in between. This entry is derived from a study of beta chain features in type 1 diabetes. Sequencing used naive CD4+ T cells from blood. This chain links TRBV10-3 with TRBJ2-6; D is ambiguous. This clonotype was sampled from a woman between 18 and 29 years old in good health. CDR3 coding DNA: TGTGCCATCAGTGAGTCGGTGACAAGGGCCAACGTCCTGACTTTC. It codes for CAISESVTRANVLTF.